This T cell receptor beta chain was sequenced for a study of vaccination effects on CD4 cells after COVID-19. Viral peptide pools were used in the ViraFEST assay to expand antigen-specific CD4+ T cells, and sequencing came afterward. The culture ran for about 10 days, and then CD4+ T cells were isolated. Negative nucleocapsid antibody tests before and after vaccination confirmed no previous SARS-CoV-2 infection. A density of around 2 million PBMC per well was used; these cells were cultured with approximately 10 IU/ml IL-2 and about 10 ug/ml peptides. To note about this clone: Its antigen is unidentified.

The CDR3 spans 15 residues. The V and J ends lost 4 bases and 4 bases respectively, with 16 bases between them. CDR1 and CDR2 from the germline V gene are SGHVS and FQNEAQ. Study-level findings and limits: Marked clonal contraction of infection- and vaccine-induced clones was seen late after vaccination.

The protocol was immunoSEQ multiplex PCR, while the TCRdb copy is restricted to in-frame clones and leaves out a portion. The sample holds 65,000 or so clones; more than 70% are singletons and the top ten take roughly 3.1%. The sequenced sample was CD4+ T cells from PBMCs cultured with HCoV-NL63 spike peptides, obtained before COVID-19 vaccination. J is TRBJ1-1 and V is TRBV7-8; no clear D gene. This TCR was sampled from a human donor who received a COVID-19 vaccine. CDR3 amino acids: CASSSGLEGGTEAFF. The CDR3, as DNA: TGTGCCAGCAGCTCAGGCCTCGAGGGAGGCACTGAAGCTTTCTTT.